Detailed here is one TCR beta chain. Its target is not known. The junction differs from germline at one of its ends, possibly a read error. The source of the sample is a study of CD8+CD57+ T cells in acquired aplastic anemia. Across the study: Yields of DNA that came from sorted CD4+ and CD8+ cells averaged about 3.4 ug. The study's findings and limits: The same twenty-nine CD8+ CDR3 sequences occurred in patients and in controls.

CDR3 size: 17 residues. Germline V gene data show CDR1 as SSHAT and CDR2 as FNYEAQ (reference sequence). Profiles of TCR beta VDJ and CDR3 were generated from a genomic DNA template. TCRdb redid the calling of the reads with MiXCR, one entry per CDR3 protein. This table has a few hundred thousand distinct CDR3 sequences, around 68% appearing once. The specimen was sorted CD4+, CD8+, or CD8+CD57+ T cells (not recorded which) from PBMCs. The J gene is TRBJ1-4, the V gene TRBV7-7; TRBD1 matches at 7 bases. The receptor's source is a human donor in good health, serving as a control. The CDR3 spells CASSGGGRGVQGEKLFF. CDR3 DNA sequence: TGTGCTAGCAGCGGAGGGGGGCGAGGGGTACAGGGGGAAAAACTGTTTTTT.